The TCR beta chain under discussion was sequenced for a study of shared clonotypes between healthy human individuals. Germline assignment: CDR1 SNHLY and CDR2 FYNNEI. This CDR3 has 14 residues. The V gene lost 4 bases and the J gene lost 0 bases, with 4 bases spanning the gap. The table came from immunoSEQ multiplex PCR; TCRdb's copy has only in-frame clones and leaves some out. The sample shows around 720,000 clones, about three quarters of them seen only once. J is TRBJ2-6 and V is TRBV2; no clear D. Sequencing used memory CD4+ T cells sorted from blood. Stated subset: CD45RA-negative fraction. This TCR came from a woman aged 25 to 45 in good health. The CDR3 loop is CASSGASGANVLTF. CDR3 sequence (DNA): TGTGCCAGCAGTGGAGCCTCTGGGGCCAACGTCCTGACTTTC.